The 5 T cell receptor beta chains presented below share a single source sample, sequenced in a study of shared T cell receptors in the human thymus. The method was immunoSEQ multiplex PCR; TCRdb's version includes in-frame clones alone and lacks a portion of them. The table has 500,000 to 850,000 clones, around 87% seen once. The data also belong to a second study, concerning human thymus T cells.

The specimen sequenced was thymocytes. The receptors shown here come from a boy under three years old with a congenital heart defect.

The gene calls are TRBV6-1 and TRBJ2-7, with TRBD1 identical over 11 bases. Trimming at V came to 4 bases and at J to 3 bases, leaving 5 bases not matched to a gene. CDR1 is MNHNS, CDR2 SASEGT, per germline. This CDR3 contains 15 residues. The DNA of the CDR3 is TGTGCCAGCAGTGGAGGGACAGGGGGGTTCTACGAGCAGTACTTC. Protein product: CASSGGTGGFYEQYF.

The rearrangement joins TRBV4-1 to TRBJ2-2, with 11 bases aligning to TRBD2. Germline assignment: CDR1 MGHRA and CDR2 YSYEKL. The CDR3 has 19 amino acids. The J segment lost 5 bases and the V segment lost 2 bases, leaving 13 bases of the junction unmatched. The CDR3 DNA sequence: TGCGCCAGCAGCCAACCAGCGACTAGCGGGGATCGTAGGACCGGGGAGCTGTTTTTT. Translating gives CASSQPATSGDRRTGELFF.

As to this clone: Mismatch with germline at one junction end may stem from a read error. Within the sample, other DNA sequences also encode this same CDR3. J is TRBJ1-6 and V is TRBV25-1; tentative D call: TRBD1 (6 bases). CDR1 is MGHDK, CDR2 SYGVNS, per germline. CDR3 length: 14 amino acids. CDR3 sequence reads: CASSEGHFNSPLHF. The CDR3 bases are TGTGCCAGCAGTGAGGGACACTTCAATTCCCCCCTCCACTTT.

This clone occurred a few times. The chain uses TRBV23-1 and TRBJ1-3; D is ambiguous. TRBV23-1 is labeled an ORF, and its function is uncertain. This CDR3 spans 15 amino acids. Trimming left V 4 bases short and J 0 bases short, with 10 bases between. The CDR3: CASSPQPSSGNTIYF. The CDR3 region has the DNA TGCGCCAGCAGTCCACAGCCGAGCTCTGGAAACACCATATATTTT.

This chain connects TRBV4-1 to TRBJ2-1; 8 positions match TRBD2. Per the germline V gene, CDR1 is MGHRA and CDR2 is YSYEKL. CDR3 length: 16 residues. With 0 bases clipped from V and 9 bases from J, the junction kept 10 bases outside the gene matches. CDR3: CASSQDGGAWVLEQFF. The CDR3 nucleotides read TGCGCCAGCAGCCAAGACGGGGGGGCCTGGGTTCTTGAGCAGTTCTTC.